This is a list of T cell receptor beta chains from one sample in a study of technical replicates of blood from several donors. Using immunoSEQ multiplex PCR, the repertoire was profiled, and TCRdb retains in-frame clones only, with some absent. The sample contains 51,000 or so clones, 80% to 95% of which appear only once. The sample consisted of PBMCs. These receptors were collected from a human donor in good health. Some clones in this sample may be carry-over from other donors' samples. Both conserved end residues are part of each CDR3. Fields, in order: V gene, CDR3 length, clone size, CDR3 protein. A clone size is listed for some rows: how often the clone was seen (once, few, many), or a class if it is expanded.

V: TRBV29-1
length: 12
size: .
CDR3: CSASLAENIQYF

V: TRBV6-1
length: 13
size: .
CDR3: CATRSGGANVLTF

V: TRBV5-1
length: 14
size: .
CDR3: CASSFKEANTEAFF

V: TRBV15
length: 13
size: .
CDR3: CATSRDLNSPLHF

V: TRBV4-2
length: 17
size: .
CDR3: CASSQAGESGLNSPLHF

V: TRBV5-1
length: 15
size: once
CDR3: CASSPTGERYNEQFF

V: TRBV5-1
length: 16
size: .
CDR3: CASSAGDSLGNTEAFF

V: TRBV2
length: 15
size: .
CDR3: CASSELGLAPDEQYF

V: TRBV11-2
length: 13
size: .
CDR3: CASSPGWGNTIYF

V: TRBV19
length: 16
size: .
CDR3: CASSIALGTGQETQYF

V: TRBV2
length: 11
size: once
CDR3: CASSAYTEAFF

V: TRBV7-9
length: 17
size: .
CDR3: CASSLARTGGHNSPLHF

V: TRBV7-9
length: 15
size: .
CDR3: CASSLGLAGVLEQYF

V: TRBV7-9
length: 12
size: .
CDR3: CASSLPGNTIYF

V: TRBV4-3
length: 15
size: .
CDR3: CASSQDYRGLDPLHF

V: TRBV7-9
length: 15
size: .
CDR3: CASSLSGRKTYEQYF

V: TRBV5-1
length: 16
size: .
CDR3: CASSFTGTSNTGELFF

V: TRBV27
length: 15
size: .
CDR3: CASSFNRGGTDTQYF

V: TRBV13
length: 12
size: .
CDR3: CASSLERAEAFF

V: TRBV5-1
length: 13
size: once
CDR3: CASSLRYEETQYF

V: TRBV5-6
length: 14
size: .
CDR3: CASSPTGSNQPQHF

V: TRBV18
length: 18
size: .
CDR3: CASSPREGQKSSTDTQYF

V: TRBV4-1
length: 19
size: .
CDR3: CASSQERPSRTGDFYGYTF

V: TRBV9
length: 15
size: .
CDR3: CASSVSGLEYNEQFF

V: TRBV5-1
length: 15
size: .
CDR3: CASSLYSPGSDTQYF

V: TRBV28
length: 16
size: .
CDR3: CASSIQGKASNQPQHF

V: TRBV5-1
length: 16
size: .
CDR3: CASSSITGGQDNEQFF

V: TRBV7-2
length: 13
size: .
CDR3: CASSPGQGFEQYF

V: TRBV5-4
length: 16
size: .
CDR3: CASSRSGGAVRTEAFF